The 27 T cell receptor beta chains presented below share a single source sample, sequenced in a study of CD8 T cells in Susac syndrome. cDNA came from about 0.46 to 1 ug RNA primed by random hexamers. Each CDR3 protein is one row after TCRdb ran MiXCR on the immunoSEQ multiplex PCR reads. The sample holds about 110,000 distinct CDR3 sequences, roughly 96% seen once. Sample: CD4+ T cells from PBMCs. These receptor sequences come from a human donor in good health.

The chain couples TRBV5-1 to TRBJ2-3; the D is unclear. This CDR3 has 13 amino acids. Germline values: CDR1 SGHRS, CDR2 YFSETQ. V was pared by 6 bases and J by 1 base, with 9 bases between. In DNA, the CDR3 is TGCGCCAGCAAAAACGAGGGCACAGATACGCAGTATTTT. Its protein product is CASKNEGTDTQYF. Supplemented by reference TRBV5-1 and TRBJ2-3, the full variable domain reads KAGVTQTPRYLIKTRGQQVTLSCSPISGHRSVSWYQQTPGQGLQFLFEYFSETQRNKGNFPGRFSGRQFSNSRSEMNVSTLELGDSALYLCASKNEGTDTQYFGPGTRLTVL.

This chain joins TRBV28 and TRBJ2-5; D is perhaps TRBD1 or TRBD2 (5 bases each). Deletions cut 8 bases from V and 2 bases from J, with 15 bases between. Germline CDR1 reads MDHEN; CDR2 reads SYDVKM. CDR3 size: 14 residues. CDR3 protein: CASSGTARQETQYF. For the CDR3, the DNA is TGTGCCAGCTCCGGGACGGCGAGACAAGAGACCCAGTACTTC.

This clonotype was found once. The chain has TRBV6-5 and TRBJ2-1, with a tentative D call TRBD2 (6 bases). CDR1 is MNHEY and CDR2 is SVGAGI in the germline V gene. This CDR3 contains 15 residues. V lost 6 bases, J lost 8 bases, and 20 bases lay in between. CDR3 nucleotides: TGTGCCAGCAGCCTAGAGCGGGTCACAATCTATGAGCAGTTCTTC. Translating gives CASSLERVTIYEQFF.

The chain combines TRBV4-1 with TRBJ2-3; 9 positions agree with TRBD1. This CDR3 spans 14 amino acids. The V gene end was trimmed by 1 base and the J gene end by 10 bases; junction bases not matched to a gene: 6. The germline gives CDR1 MGHRA, CDR2 YSYEKL. The CDR3: CASSQVQGASPQYF. The CDR3 DNA reads TGCGCCAGCAGCCAAGTACAGGGGGCTAGTCCGCAGTATTTT.

J is TRBJ1-1 and V is TRBV4-2, with D maybe TRBD1 (5 bases). CDR3 size: 13 residues. Germline-derived CDR1 and CDR2 are LGHNA and YNFKEQ. With 0 bases removed from V and 7 bases from J, the gap between germline ends came to 9 bases. This chain's CDR3 is CASSQDGDGEAFF. CDR3 coding DNA: TGTGCCAGCAGCCAAGACGGGGACGGTGAAGCTTTCTTT.

The chain recombines TRBV7-2 with TRBJ2-7; the match to TRBD2 covers 7 bases. Trimming removed 5 bases from V and 2 bases from J; junction bases left unmatched: 6. Germline V gene lookup returns CDR1 SGHTA and CDR2 FQGNSA. This CDR3 region has 14 residues. Written as DNA, the CDR3 is TGTGCCAGCAGCCCGCTAGCGGTGACCTACGAGCAGTACTTC. Residues: CASSPLAVTYEQYF. The full variable domain, in which reference TRBV7-2 and TRBJ2-7 provide the parts outside the CDR3, is GAGVSQSPSNKVTEKGKDVELRCDPISGHTALYWYRQSLGQGLEFLIYFQGNSAPDKSGLPSDRFSAERTGGSVSTLTIQRTQQEDSAVYLCASSPLAVTYEQYFGPGTRLTVT.

The chain combines TRBV20-1 with TRBJ2-7; possibly TRBD1 for D (5 bases). Trimming took 0 bases from V and 5 from J, leaving 14 bases between them. This CDR3 has 14 residues. The germline V gene has CDR1 DFQATT and CDR2 SNEGSKA (reference sequence). The CDR3 reads CSARDRGRAHEQYF. CDR3 in DNA: TGCAGTGCTAGAGATCGTGGCAGGGCCCACGAGCAGTACTTC.

The chain employs TRBV29-1 and TRBJ2-1, with 13 positions matching TRBD2. J lost 0 bases, V lost 6 bases, and 11 bases had no gene match. The CDR3 sequence is 18 residues long. Germline V CDR1 and CDR2: SQVTM, ANQGSEA. CDR3 loop: CSVIQSGLAGYSYNEQFF. In nucleotides, the CDR3 is TGCAGCGTAATACAATCGGGACTAGCGGGATACTCCTACAATGAGCAGTTCTTC.

This chain uses TRBV5-1 with TRBJ2-5, with D perhaps TRBD1 (6 bases). This CDR3 has 14 residues. CDR1 and CDR2 (germline): SGHRS, YFSETQ. The V end was cut by 4 bases, the J end by 1 base, with 11 bases between. CDR3 in amino acids: CASSTGQRQETQYF. The CDR3 DNA is TGCGCCAGCAGCACGGGACAACGCCAAGAGACCCAGTACTTC.

The V call is TRBV11-2, the J call TRBJ2-3, with TRBD2 matching over 9 bases. The CDR3 has 15 residues. Germline CDR1 is SGHAT and CDR2 is FQNNGV. V gave up 6 bases and J gave up 5 bases; unmatched junction bases: 9. CDR3: CASRRGGALGDTQYF. The CDR3, as DNA: TGTGCCAGCAGGCGCGGGGGGGCCTTGGGAGATACGCAGTATTTT.

This clonotype was observed once. The chain employs TRBV5-4 and TRBJ2-5, with D possibly matching TRBD2 (6 bases). Between the trimmed V and J ends, which lost 0 bases and 7 bases, there was a span of 19 bases. This CDR3 comprises 16 residues. The germline CDR1 and CDR2 sequences are SGHNT and YYREEE (reference sequence). CDR3 sequence: CASSLAGEGAGGTQYF. CDR3 coding DNA: TGTGCCAGCAGCTTGGCGGGAGAGGGAGCCGGGGGGACCCAGTACTTC.

The V call is TRBV30, the J call TRBJ1-5; 11 bases are a match to TRBD1. This CDR3 spans 14 amino acids. CDR1 is GTSNPN and CDR2 is SVGIG in the germline V gene (reference sequence). Trimming took 5 bases from V and 4 from J; bases not matched to a gene: 4. CDR3 bases: TGTGCCTGGGGCCGGGACAGGGGGAATCAGCCCCAGCATTTT. As protein: CAWGRDRGNQPQHF.

This chain connects TRBV4-2 to TRBJ2-6; 7 bases are a match to TRBD1. Germline V gene data show CDR1 as LGHNA and CDR2 as YNFKEQ. This CDR3 contains 17 residues. V gave up 4 bases and J gave up 0 bases; unmatched junction bases: 6. This CDR3 is CASSPAAGGSGANVLTF. The CDR3 coding sequence is TGTGCCAGCAGCCCCGCGGCAGGGGGCTCTGGGGCCAACGTCCTGACTTTC.

The chain recombines TRBV12-3 or TRBV12-4 with TRBJ2-1; D not resolved. Between the trimmed V and J ends, which lost 1 base and 4 bases, there was a span of 14 bases. The CDR3 length is 16 residues. The CDR3 nucleotides read TGTGCCAGCAGTTTAGATTTGACCCTCTATTACAATGAGCAGTTCTTC. Translation: CASSLDLTLYYNEQFF.

The chain couples TRBV6-2 or TRBV6-3 to TRBJ2-2, with 10 bases identical to TRBD1. Trimming removed 10 bases from V and 4 bases from J; junction bases left unmatched: 3. This CDR3 comprises 13 residues. The germline gives CDR1 MNHEY, CDR2 SVGEGT. The CDR3 spells CATRQGATGELFF. CDR3 coding DNA: TGTGCCACCAGACAGGGGGCCACCGGGGAGCTGTTTTTT.

This clonotype appeared once. This chain connects TRBV3-1 to TRBJ2-2; D is unresolved. This CDR3 region has 13 residues. Germline CDR1 and CDR2: LGHDT and YNNKEL (reference sequence). Trimming removed 3 bases at V and 4 bases at J, with 6 bases between. The CDR3 spells CASSHSSTGELFF. In nucleotides, the CDR3 is TGTGCCAGCAGCCATTCTTCCACCGGGGAGCTGTTTTTT.

This sequence joins TRBV4-3 and TRBJ2-7, with TRBD1 matching over 8 bases. V was pared by 2 bases and J by 2 bases, with 5 bases of the junction left unmatched. CDR1 LGHNA and CDR2 YSLEER come from the germline V gene. The CDR3 runs 15 residues. CDR3 amino acids: CASSQSRTGTYEQYF. For the CDR3, the DNA is TGCGCCAGCAGCCAATCACGGACAGGGACCTACGAGCAGTACTTC.

The chain joins TRBV9 to TRBJ2-5; possibly TRBD1 for D (6 bases). The V and J ends lost 0 bases and 2 bases respectively, with 20 bases between them. CDR1 is SGDLS and CDR2 is YYNGEE in the germline V gene. CDR3 length: 18 amino acids. The CDR3 DNA reads as TGTGCCAGCAGCGTAGGTAGGCAGGGGTCGTTCCCACAAGAGACCCAGTACTTC. Amino acid sequence: CASSVGRQGSFPQETQYF. Based on the CDR3 plus reference TRBV9 and TRBJ2-5, the full variable domain is DSGVTQTPKHLITATGQRVTLRCSPRSGDLSVYWYQQSLDQGLQFLIQYYNGEERAKGNILERFSAQQFPDLHSELNLSSLELGDSALYFCASSVGRQGSFPQETQYFGPGTRLLVL.

V and J are TRBV18 and TRBJ2-7, with 10 bases fitting TRBD2. The length of the CDR3 is 15 residues. Germline lookup yields CDR1 KGHSH and CDR2 LQKENI. The trim removed 4 bases at V and 5 bases at J, leaving 8 bases unmatched. For the CDR3, the DNA is TGTGCCAGCTCACGAAGCGGGGGGGCCGAAAACGAGCAGTACTTC. Its translation: CASSRSGGAENEQYF.

This chain links TRBV29-1 with TRBJ2-7; D is possibly TRBD1 (6 bases). The germline CDR1 and CDR2 sequences are SQVTM and ANQGSEA. The CDR3 is 13 residues long. V was pared by 6 bases and J by 0 bases, with 12 bases between. The CDR3 sequence: CSVVRGPSYEQYF. The DNA of the CDR3 is TGCAGCGTAGTCAGGGGCCCCTCCTACGAGCAGTACTTC.

The chain employs TRBV5-4 and TRBJ2-1, with TRBD1 identical over 8 bases. The germline CDR1 and CDR2 sequences are SGHNT and YYREEE (reference sequence). The V segment lost 4 bases and the J segment 9 bases; nucleotides outside the gene matches: 3. The CDR3 consists of 12 residues. CDR3 DNA sequence: TGTGCCAGCAGCCGGACAGGGATTGAGCAGTTCTTC. As protein: CASSRTGIEQFF.

This CDR3 reads CAISQEGVGETQYF. CDR3 coding DNA: TGTGCCATCAGCCAAGAAGGGGTAGGGGAGACCCAGTACTTC. The rearrangement joins TRBV10-3 to TRBJ2-5, with TRBD1 as a possible D gene (5 bases). There are 14 residues in the CDR3. The V gene lost 6 bases and the J gene lost 5 bases, with 16 bases spanning the gap. Germline V gene data show CDR1 as ENHRY and CDR2 as SYGVKD.

This chain links TRBV7-2 with TRBJ2-1; 7 nucleotides agree with TRBD2. Trimming removed 1 base from V and 7 bases from J; junction bases left unmatched: 4. Germline assignment: CDR1 SGHTA and CDR2 FQGNSA. The CDR3 is made up of 14 amino acids. In nucleotides, the CDR3 is TGTGCCAGCAGCTTAGGCGGGAGTGTAAATGAGCAGTTCTTC. Translating it yields CASSLGGSVNEQFF. The variable domain in full, completed from reference TRBV7-2 and TRBJ2-1, reads GAGVSQSPSNKVTEKGKDVELRCDPISGHTALYWYRQSLGQGLEFLIYFQGNSAPDKSGLPSDRFSAERTGGSVSTLTIQRTQQEDSAVYLCASSLGGSVNEQFFGPGTRLTVL.

This clonotype was recorded only once. This chain connects TRBV12-3 or TRBV12-4 to TRBJ2-5, with a possible D match to TRBD2 (6 bases). The V gene lost 7 bases and the J gene lost 7 bases, with 16 bases spanning the gap. This CDR3 has 13 amino acids. The CDR3 here is CASTLDYLGTQYF. CDR3 nucleotide sequence: TGTGCCAGCACCCTGGACTACCTGGGGACCCAGTACTTC.

V is TRBV12-3 or TRBV12-4 and J is TRBJ1-6; D remains unclear. V gave up 6 bases and J gave up 0 bases, with 6 bases separating them. The CDR3 extends over 14 amino acids. CDR3 DNA sequence: TGTGCCAGCAGAGAGAGCTCCTATAATTCACCCCTCCACTTT. This translates into CASRESSYNSPLHF.

The J gene is TRBJ2-2, the V gene TRBV6-5; 8 positions agree with TRBD1. CDR1 and CDR2 from the germline V gene are MNHEY and SVGAGI. Unmatched junction bases numbered 6, after V lost 0 bases and J lost 3 bases. The CDR3 covers 17 residues. The CDR3 DNA follows: TGTGCCAGCAGTTACTCGAGACAGGGGAGATACACCGGGGAGCTGTTTTTT. Amino acids: CASSYSRQGRYTGELFF.

The chain is built from TRBV5-1 and TRBJ1-4; no firm D call. Per the germline V gene, CDR1 is SGHRS and CDR2 is YFSETQ. The CDR3 sequence is 13 residues long. The V and J ends lost 2 bases and 11 bases respectively, with 13 bases between them. The CDR3 region is CASSFLVRGKLFF. The CDR3 nucleotides are TGCGCCAGCAGCTTCTTGGTCAGAGGTAAACTGTTTTTT.